This TCR beta chain was documented in a study of cytomegalovirus exposure and HLA in healthy donors. Overall study results and limits: Using the classifier, cytomegalovirus status was reportedly diagnosed with high specificity and sensitivity. Altogether, some 170 TCR beta chains were recorded as cytomegalovirus-associated. Rarity held for most TCR sequences, but there were some public TCRs that occurred in many donors. That first-cohort TCR clusters tended to co-occur in the 100 to 150 validation repertoires was found in a later analysis.

Notes on this clone: Its matching antigen is unknown.

Produced via immunoSEQ multiplex PCR; TCRdb's table is partial and in-frame only. The sample shows roughly 57,000 clones, 93% of them seen only once. CDR3 length: 15 residues. V shed 3 bases, J shed 7 bases, and the junction held 9 bases outside the gene matches. Germline V gene data show CDR1 as SGHDT and CDR2 as YYEEEE. The chain joins TRBV5-6 to TRBJ1-4, with 7 nucleotides matching TRBD1. The TCR originated in a young woman in good health and CMV-seropositive. Sequenced material: PBMCs. The DNA of the CDR3 is TGTGCCAGCAGCTCAAAAAGACAGGGCCTTGAAAAACTGTTTTTT. It codes for CASSSKRQGLEKLFF.